This TCR beta chain is drawn from a study of cytomegalovirus exposure and HLA in healthy donors. General observations from the study: For cytomegalovirus status, the classifier reportedly gave diagnoses with high specificity and sensitivity. Investigators reported about 160 TCR beta chains as tied to cytomegalovirus.

V lost 1 base and J lost 7, with 11 bases in between. The CDR3 runs to 14 residues. Per germline, CDR1 MDHEN and CDR2 SYDVKM. Produced via immunoSEQ multiplex PCR; TCRdb's table is partial and in-frame only. The sample carries roughly 120,000 clones, roughly 90% recorded once. As to this clone: Antigen: not known.

J is TRBJ1-5 and V is TRBV28; D unresolved. The sample consisted of PBMCs. This receptor was obtained from a young woman in good health and CMV-seropositive. Here the CDR3 DNA reads TGTGCCAGCAGTTTATCCCCTCGCAGACAGCCCCAGCATTTT. Translation: CASSLSPRRQPQHF.